These 13 T cell receptor beta chains originate from one sample sequenced in a study of neoadjuvant anti-PD-1 for oral cavity cancer. Some clones are missing from TCRdb's copy, which holds only in-frame ones; the method was immunoSEQ multiplex PCR. The top ten hold approximately 3.6% of the sample, which has roughly 67,000 clones, around four fifths seen once. The material sequenced was PBMCs, taken before nivolumab (anti-PD-1) treatment. All receptors derive from a person between 40 and 85 years old with oral cavity squamous cell carcinoma.

The chain employs TRBV5-1 and TRBJ1-3; tentative D call: TRBD1 (5 bases). Between the trimmed V and J ends, which lost 4 bases and 0 bases, there was a span of 11 bases. There are 15 residues in the CDR3. Germline V CDR1 and CDR2: SGHRS, YFSETQ. DNA for the CDR3: TGCGCCAGCAGCCCTGAGGGGAGCTCTGGAAACACCATATATTTT. It encodes CASSPEGSSGNTIYF.

The rearrangement uses TRBV7-9 and TRBJ1-4, with TRBD1 matching over 7 bases. After removal of 5 bases from V and 8 bases from J, the junction contained 11 bases not matched to a gene. This CDR3 is 15 amino acids long. Germline values: CDR1 SEHNR, CDR2 FQNEAQ (reference sequence). Here the CDR3 reads CASSRDRFLKEKLFF. The CDR3, as DNA: TGTGCCAGCAGCCGGGACAGATTCTTGAAAGAAAAACTGTTTTTT.

The chain has TRBV28 and TRBJ2-2, with D uncertain. V dropped 1 base and J dropped 7 bases, with 4 bases sitting between them. This CDR3 is built from 12 residues. Germline CDR1 and CDR2: MDHEN and SYDVKM. The chain's CDR3 is CASSLFVGELFF. The CDR3 nucleotides are TGTGCCAGCAGTTTATTCGTCGGGGAGCTGTTTTTT.

The V gene is TRBV7-3, the J gene TRBJ2-1; D ambiguous. The germline gives CDR1 SGHTA, CDR2 FQGTGA. This CDR3 spans 13 amino acids. With 3 bases removed from V and 5 bases from J, the gap between germline ends came to 8 bases. CDR3 region: CASSFSVDNEQFF. The CDR3 DNA reads TGTGCCAGCAGCTTCTCAGTTGACAATGAGCAGTTCTTC.

The chain combines TRBV2 with TRBJ1-4; D call uncertain. V gave up 2 bases and J gave up 8 bases, with 15 bases separating them. CDR3 size: 15 residues. The V gene's germline CDR1 is SNHLY and CDR2 FYNNEI. CDR3 region: CASSELLGSREKLFF. As DNA, the CDR3 is TGTGCCAGCAGTGAATTATTAGGGTCGCGGGAAAAACTGTTTTTT.

This clone was observed once. The chain carries TRBV6-7 and TRBJ2-4; D is unclear. TRBV6-7 is an ORF, with its function uncertain. The length of the CDR3 is 14 residues. Trimming pared 2 bases from V and 0 bases from J, leaving 5 bases between. CDR3 sequence: CASSYGIAKNIQYF. CDR3 in DNA: TGTGCCAGCAGTTACGGCATAGCCAAAAACATTCAGTACTTC.

This sequence joins TRBV30 and TRBJ2-6; possibly TRBD2 for D (6 bases). The length of the CDR3 is 17 residues. The V gene lost 1 base and the J gene lost 0 bases, with 13 bases spanning the gap. Germline V CDR1 and CDR2: GTSNPN, SVGIG (reference sequence). The CDR3 bases are TGTGCCTGGAGTGGGAGGGGTTCGAGCTCTGGGGCCAACGTCCTGACTTTC. This gives the protein CAWSGRGSSSGANVLTF.

The gene calls are TRBV7-9 and TRBJ1-2, with D tentatively TRBD1 (6 bases). Germline V gene data show CDR1 as SEHNR and CDR2 as FQNEAQ (reference sequence). V lost 4 bases and J lost 7, with 13 bases in between. The CDR3 length is 13 residues. This CDR3 is CASSYEQGLGYTF. DNA of the CDR3: TGTGCCAGCAGCTACGAGCAGGGGCTTGGCTACACCTTC.

The chain has TRBV30 and TRBJ2-3, with D perhaps matching TRBD1 (6 bases). The CDR3 has 14 residues. Trimming cost V 0 bases and J 4 bases, with 11 bases left between them. The germline CDR1 and CDR2 sequences are GTSNPN and SVGIG (reference sequence). This chain's CDR3 is CAWSVNRAPDTQYF. Written as DNA, the CDR3 is TGTGCCTGGAGTGTAAACAGGGCCCCAGATACGCAGTATTTT.

V and J are TRBV2 and TRBJ2-7, with D possibly TRBD1 on 5 matching bases. This CDR3 is built from 14 residues. The germline CDR1 and CDR2 sequences are SNHLY and FYNNEI. Trimming took 4 bases from V and 4 from J, leaving 14 bases between them. CDR3 sequence (DNA): TGTGCCAGCAGTGTGGGCAGGGTTAGGTACGAGCAGTACTTC. Translating gives CASSVGRVRYEQYF.

The chain employs TRBV25-1 and TRBJ2-7; unclear D gene. The CDR3 totals 13 residues. Trimming removed 4 bases at V and 4 bases at J, with 11 bases between. Germline loops: CDR1 MGHDK, CDR2 SYGVNS. This chain's CDR3 is CASSAWQTYEQYF. In DNA form, the CDR3 reads TGTGCCAGCAGTGCTTGGCAGACTTACGAGCAGTACTTC.

V is TRBV15 and J is TRBJ1-1; 9 bases agree with TRBD1. Looked up from germline, CDR1 is LNHNV and CDR2 is YYDKDF (reference sequence). The CDR3 runs 15 residues. V lost 7 bases and J lost 2; bases outside the gene matches: 8. The CDR3 DNA reads as TGTGCCACCATCCAGTGGGACAGGGAAAACACTGAAGCTTTCTTT. Amino acid sequence: CATIQWDRENTEAFF.

V and J are TRBV6-6 and TRBJ2-7, with 10 bases identical to TRBD2. Germline V gene sequence: CDR1 MNHNY, CDR2 SVGAGI (reference sequence). Unmatched junction bases numbered 4, after V lost 6 bases and J lost 2 bases. The CDR3 extends over 14 amino acids. CDR3 coding DNA: TGTGCCAGCAGGACTAGCGGGCGAACCTACGAGCAGTACTTC. It yields the protein CASRTSGRTYEQYF.